This T cell receptor beta chain was sequenced for a study of blood T cell repertoires in COVID-19. In the study overall: Acute and convalescent COVID-19 specimens originated in the United States, Italy and Spain. PBMCs, B-cell-depleted T cells, or T cells were the source of the cDNA or gDNA that made up the material.

CDR1 and CDR2 from the germline V gene are SGHRS and YFSETQ. The CDR3 covers 15 residues. Between the trimmed V and J ends, which lost 2 bases and 5 bases, there was a span of 16 bases. How the authors handled the data: Estimates of nucleated cell counts were drawn from the amplification of reference gene primers. Repertoires were generated with immunoSEQ multiplex PCR, while TCRdb's copy carries only in-frame clones and drops some. V and J calls and clone size are copied from that table; D and trimming were computed from the DNA. The sample includes a few hundred thousand clones, 70% to 90% of them seen just once.

The V and J genes are TRBV5-1 and TRBJ1-2; maybe TRBD1 (6 bases). Sequencing used peripheral blood. This TCR derives from a young man with COVID-19, enrolled during active disease. The CDR3 loop reads CASSLTPDQGYGYTF. The DNA for the CDR3 is TGCGCCAGCAGCTTAACCCCGGACCAGGGGTATGGCTACACCTTC.